The rows below give T cell receptor beta chains drawn from one sample of a study of blood T cell repertoires in COVID-19. The protocol was immunoSEQ multiplex PCR, while the TCRdb copy is restricted to in-frame clones and leaves out a portion. The table has about 47,000 clones, roughly 86% seen once. The sample comprised peripheral blood. These receptor sequences come from a man aged 50-59 years with active COVID-19. CDR3s include the opening cysteine and the closing phenylalanine or tryptophan. Each record gives: V gene, clone size, D gene, J gene, CDR3 protein, CDR3 DNA. A D gene is named only where the DNA matches it firmly. Clone size is stated in some rows and not others, as once, few, many or a class when expanded.

v_gene: TRBV9; abundance: -; d_gene: -; j_gene: TRBJ1-4; CDR3aa: CASSAGQVFNEKLFF; CDR3nt: TGTGCCAGCAGCGCGGGTCAAGTTTTTAATGAAAAACTGTTTTTT
v_gene: TRBV4-1; abundance: few; d_gene: -; j_gene: TRBJ1-2; CDR3aa: CASSPQGPGDGYTF; CDR3nt: TGCGCCAGCAGCCCACAGGGACCCGGCGATGGCTACACCTTC
v_gene: TRBV19; abundance: -; d_gene: TRBD2; j_gene: TRBJ2-1; CDR3aa: CASTLGLADYNEQFF; CDR3nt: TGTGCCAGTACCCTAGGACTAGCGGATTACAATGAGCAGTTCTTC
v_gene: TRBV7-2; abundance: -; d_gene: -; j_gene: TRBJ1-2; CDR3aa: CASSSDRIYGYTF; CDR3nt: TGTGCCAGCAGCTCAGACAGGATCTATGGCTACACCTTC
v_gene: TRBV7-2; abundance: -; d_gene: -; j_gene: TRBJ1-5; CDR3aa: CASSLIGGAGDQPQHF; CDR3nt: TGTGCCAGCAGCTTAATTGGGGGGGCAGGGGATCAGCCCCAGCATTTT
v_gene: TRBV5-1; abundance: -; d_gene: -; j_gene: TRBJ2-1; CDR3aa: CASSLDRGGNNEQFF; CDR3nt: TGCGCCAGCAGCTTGGACAGGGGAGGTAACAATGAGCAGTTCTTC
v_gene: TRBV19; abundance: -; d_gene: TRBD1; j_gene: TRBJ2-1; CDR3aa: CASSARWGQSSYNEQFF; CDR3nt: TGTGCCAGTAGTGCTCGATGGGGACAGAGCTCCTACAATGAGCAGTTCTTC
v_gene: TRBV7-6; abundance: -; d_gene: -; j_gene: TRBJ2-3; CDR3aa: CASSLFDSRTSTDTQYF; CDR3nt: TGTGCCAGCAGCTTATTCGATAGTCGAACTAGCACAGATACGCAGTATTTT
v_gene: TRBV15; abundance: -; d_gene: TRBD2; j_gene: TRBJ2-1; CDR3aa: CATSRVDGLAGDTQYEQFF; CDR3nt: TGTGCCACCAGCAGAGTGGACGGCCTAGCGGGAGATACTCAATATGAGCAGTTCTTC
v_gene: TRBV6-5; abundance: -; d_gene: -; j_gene: TRBJ2-5; CDR3aa: CASTLSSQETQYF; CDR3nt: TGTGCCAGCACTTTGTCCAGCCAAGAGACCCAGTACTTC
v_gene: TRBV14; abundance: -; d_gene: TRBD2; j_gene: TRBJ2-1; CDR3aa: CASSHLGRGGFYNEQFF; CDR3nt: TGTGCCAGCAGCCATCTGGGGCGGGGGGGATTCTACAATGAGCAGTTCTTC
v_gene: TRBV4-1; abundance: -; d_gene: -; j_gene: TRBJ1-2; CDR3aa: CASSQDITASSYGYTF; CDR3nt: TGCGCCAGCAGCCAAGATATCACAGCTTCGTCTTATGGCTACACCTTC
v_gene: TRBV10-2; abundance: -; d_gene: TRBD2; j_gene: TRBJ2-6; CDR3aa: CASSLAGPSGANVLTF; CDR3nt: TGCGCCAGCAGTCTAGCGGGGCCCTCTGGGGCCAACGTCCTGACTTTC
v_gene: TRBV4-1; abundance: -; d_gene: -; j_gene: TRBJ1-3; CDR3aa: CASSQVAGLISGNTIYF; CDR3nt: TGCGCCAGCAGCCAAGTAGCAGGGCTAATCTCTGGAAACACCATATATTTT
v_gene: TRBV18; abundance: once; d_gene: -; j_gene: TRBJ1-2; CDR3aa: CASSLKGNGGGYTF; CDR3nt: TGTGCCAGCTCACTCAAAGGTAACGGGGGTGGCTACACCTTC
v_gene: TRBV4-2; abundance: -; d_gene: -; j_gene: TRBJ1-1; CDR3aa: CASSQAAALNTEAFF; CDR3nt: TGTGCCAGCAGCCAAGCCGCGGCTCTGAACACTGAAGCTTTCTTT
v_gene: TRBV6-5; abundance: -; d_gene: TRBD1; j_gene: TRBJ1-5; CDR3aa: CASQTGTGSNQPQHF; CDR3nt: TGTGCCAGCCAGACCGGGACAGGGAGCAATCAGCCCCAGCATTTT
v_gene: TRBV19; abundance: few; d_gene: -; j_gene: TRBJ2-7; CDR3aa: CASSIGHGARYEQYF; CDR3nt: TGTGCCAGTAGTATAGGGCACGGAGCCCGCTACGAGCAGTACTTC
v_gene: TRBV6-1; abundance: -; d_gene: -; j_gene: TRBJ2-6; CDR3aa: CASSVRTGKSGANVLTF; CDR3nt: TGTGCCAGCAGTGTAAGGACGGGGAAGTCTGGGGCCAACGTCCTGACTTTC
v_gene: TRBV5-5; abundance: -; d_gene: -; j_gene: TRBJ1-2; CDR3aa: CASSLAGDYGYTF; CDR3nt: TGTGCCAGCAGCTTGGCGGGAGACTATGGCTACACCTTC
v_gene: TRBV3-1/TRBV3-2; abundance: -; d_gene: TRBD1; j_gene: TRBJ1-2; CDR3aa: CASSQEGETGGPLRGYTF; CDR3nt: TGTGCCAGCAGCCAAGAGGGGGAGACAGGGGGCCCCCTTCGAGGCTACACCTTC
v_gene: TRBV19; abundance: -; d_gene: -; j_gene: TRBJ1-5; CDR3aa: CASTHIGRAGRNQPQHF; CDR3nt: TGTGCCAGTACCCATATTGGCCGGGCAGGGCGAAATCAGCCCCAGCATTTT
v_gene: TRBV6-5; abundance: -; d_gene: -; j_gene: TRBJ1-1; CDR3aa: CASSYIGANTEAFF; CDR3nt: TGTGCCAGCAGTTACATTGGAGCGAACACTGAAGCTTTCTTT
v_gene: TRBV4-1; abundance: -; d_gene: -; j_gene: TRBJ1-1; CDR3aa: CASSQDWSAAAPNTEAFF; CDR3nt: TGCGCCAGCAGCCAAGATTGGTCGGCGGCCGCCCCGAACACTGAAGCTTTCTTT